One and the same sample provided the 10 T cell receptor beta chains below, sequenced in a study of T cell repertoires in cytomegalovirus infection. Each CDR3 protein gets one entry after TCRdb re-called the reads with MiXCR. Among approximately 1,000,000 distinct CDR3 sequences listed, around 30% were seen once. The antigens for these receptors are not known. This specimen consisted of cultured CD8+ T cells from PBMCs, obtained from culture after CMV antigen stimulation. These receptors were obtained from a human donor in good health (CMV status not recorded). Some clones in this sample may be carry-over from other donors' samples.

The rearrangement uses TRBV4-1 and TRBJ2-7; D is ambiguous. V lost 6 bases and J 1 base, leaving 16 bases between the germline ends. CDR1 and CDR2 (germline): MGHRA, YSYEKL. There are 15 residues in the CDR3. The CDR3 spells CASRPLAGPSYEQYF. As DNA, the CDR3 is TGCGCCAGCAGACCTCTGGCAGGTCCGTCCTACGAGCAGTACTTC.

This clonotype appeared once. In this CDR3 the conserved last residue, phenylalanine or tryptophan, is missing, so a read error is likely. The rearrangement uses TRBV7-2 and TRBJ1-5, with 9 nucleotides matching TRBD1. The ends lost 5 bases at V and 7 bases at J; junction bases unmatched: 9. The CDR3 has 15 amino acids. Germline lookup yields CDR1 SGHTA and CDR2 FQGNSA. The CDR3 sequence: CASSPGTGPYQPQHL. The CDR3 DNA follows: TGTGCCAGCAGCCCCGGGACAGGGCCTTACCAGCCCCAGCATCTT.

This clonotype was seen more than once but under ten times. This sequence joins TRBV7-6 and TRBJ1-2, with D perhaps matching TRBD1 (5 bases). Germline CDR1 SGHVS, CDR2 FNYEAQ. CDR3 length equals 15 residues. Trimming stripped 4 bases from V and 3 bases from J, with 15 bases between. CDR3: CASSSGSGMDYGYTF. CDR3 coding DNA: TGTGCCAGCAGCTCAGGGTCGGGAATGGACTATGGCTACACCTTC.

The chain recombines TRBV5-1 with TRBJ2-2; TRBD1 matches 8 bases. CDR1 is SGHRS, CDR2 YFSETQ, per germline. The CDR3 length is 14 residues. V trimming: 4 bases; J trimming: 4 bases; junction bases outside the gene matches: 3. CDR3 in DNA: TGCGCCAGCAGCGGACAGGGAATCACCGGGGAGCTGTTTTTT. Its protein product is CASSGQGITGELFF.

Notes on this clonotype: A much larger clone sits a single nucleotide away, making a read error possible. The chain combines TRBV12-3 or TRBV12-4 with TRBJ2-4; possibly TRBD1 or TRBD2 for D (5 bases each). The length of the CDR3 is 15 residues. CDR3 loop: CARSWGPVAKNIQYF. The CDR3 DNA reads TGTGCCAGAAGTTGGGGACCTGTAGCCAAAAACATTCAGTACTTC.

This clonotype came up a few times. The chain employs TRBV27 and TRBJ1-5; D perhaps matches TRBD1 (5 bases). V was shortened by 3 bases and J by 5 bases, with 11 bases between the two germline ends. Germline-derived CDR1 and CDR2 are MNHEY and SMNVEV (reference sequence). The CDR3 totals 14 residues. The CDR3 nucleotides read TGTGCCAGCAGTTTGTGGGGGGACCATCAGCCCCAGCATTTT. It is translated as CASSLWGDHQPQHF.

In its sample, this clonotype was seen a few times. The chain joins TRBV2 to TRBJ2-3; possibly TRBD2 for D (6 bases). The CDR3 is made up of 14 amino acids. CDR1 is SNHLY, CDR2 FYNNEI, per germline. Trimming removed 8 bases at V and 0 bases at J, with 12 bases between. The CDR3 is CASPGVPSTDTQYF. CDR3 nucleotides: TGTGCCAGCCCGGGGGTCCCTAGCACAGATACGCAGTATTTT.

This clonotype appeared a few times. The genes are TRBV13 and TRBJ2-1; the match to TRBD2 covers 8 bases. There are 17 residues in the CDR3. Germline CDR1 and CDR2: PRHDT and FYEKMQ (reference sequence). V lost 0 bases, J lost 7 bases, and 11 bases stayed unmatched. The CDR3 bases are TGTGCCAGCAGCTTAGGCCGGCGGGGGGCCTCGAGGAATGAGCAGTTCTTC. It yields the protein CASSLGRRGASRNEQFF.

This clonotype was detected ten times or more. CDR3 loop: CASSPGQISSYNEQFF. CDR3 DNA: TGTGCCAGCAGCCCGGGACAGATTAGCTCCTACAATGAGCAGTTCTTC. J is TRBJ2-1 and V is TRBV12-3 or TRBV12-4, with 7 bases fitting TRBD1. The CDR3 contains 16 residues. The V segment lost 6 bases and the J segment 0 bases; nucleotides outside the gene matches: 8.

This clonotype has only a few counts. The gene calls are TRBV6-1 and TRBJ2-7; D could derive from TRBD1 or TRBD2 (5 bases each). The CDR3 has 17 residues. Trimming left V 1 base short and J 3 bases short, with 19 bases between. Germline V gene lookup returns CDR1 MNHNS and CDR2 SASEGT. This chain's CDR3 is CASSEGMGTQALYEQYF. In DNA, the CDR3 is TGTGCCAGCAGTGAAGGGATGGGGACCCAGGCCCTCTACGAGCAGTACTTC.